Each of the 7 T cell receptor beta chains below was sequenced from the same sample in a study of CD8+ T cells in alopecia areata. The sample's treatment: oral pan-JAK inhibitor, 5-10 mg twice daily. The sequencing template was cDNA reverse transcribed from extracted RNA. Method: immunoSEQ multiplex PCR; TCRdb's copy keeps in-frame clones and lacks some. The sample yields under 150,000 clones, roughly three fifths seen once. The sequencing here drew on CD4+ T cells sorted from blood, taken at week 24, from a patient treated with tofacitinib. These receptors all come from a human donor with alopecia areata.

This chain links TRBV7-3 with TRBJ1-2, with 10 bases aligning to TRBD1. After removal of 5 bases from V and 7 bases from J, the junction contained 13 bases not matched to a gene. This CDR3 region has 16 residues. CDR1 and CDR2 (germline): SGHTA, FQGTGA. In nucleotides, the CDR3 is TGTGCCAGCAGCCCCGGGACAGGGGAATCTTTGTCTGGCTACACCTTC. It yields the protein CASSPGTGESLSGYTF.

The V and J genes are TRBV5-5 and TRBJ1-2; D unresolved. V lost 4 bases to trimming and J lost 4 bases, with 17 bases between them. The CDR3 consists of 15 residues. Germline assignment: CDR1 SGHKS and CDR2 YYEKEE (reference sequence). The DNA for the CDR3 is TGTGCCAGCAGCCTCATGAAGGCGATCGTCTATGGCTACACCTTC. This gives the protein CASSLMKAIVYGYTF.

The chain recombines TRBV7-2 with TRBJ2-5; TRBD1 agrees at 9 bases. Germline V gives CDR1 SGHTA, CDR2 FQGNSA. The trim removed 5 bases at V and 5 bases at J, leaving 6 bases unmatched. The CDR3 is made up of 14 amino acids. CDR3 amino acids: CASSKDRGWETQYF. CDR3 nucleotides: TGTGCCAGCAGCAAGGACAGGGGTTGGGAGACCCAGTACTTC.

The chain links TRBV6-5 to TRBJ1-2; 8 bases are a match to TRBD1. The germline gives CDR1 MNHEY, CDR2 SVGAGI. The CDR3 is 15 amino acids. Unmatched junction bases numbered 13, after V lost 5 bases and J lost 8 bases. The CDR3 region is CASSQRQGPSGGYTF. As DNA, the CDR3 is TGTGCCAGCAGTCAACGACAGGGGCCTTCGGGAGGCTACACCTTC.

About this clone itself: The sample has other DNA sequences that encode this CDR3 too. The chain combines TRBV18 with TRBJ1-1; D remains ambiguous. Per germline, CDR1 KGHSH and CDR2 LQKENI. The V end was cut by 2 bases, the J end by 2 bases, with 3 bases between. CDR3 length equals 12 residues. This CDR3 is CASSPGNTEAFF. The CDR3 DNA reads as TGTGCCAGCTCACCAGGAAACACTGAAGCTTTCTTT.

The V and J genes are TRBV29-1 and TRBJ1-1; a possible D gene is TRBD1 (6 bases). Germline V gene lookup returns CDR1 SQVTM and CDR2 ANQGSEA. Trimming stripped 6 bases from V and 0 bases from J, with 8 bases between. The length of the CDR3 is 12 residues. CDR3 sequence reads: CSVRGMNTEAFF. CDR3 sequence (DNA): TGCAGCGTAAGGGGGATGAACACTGAAGCTTTCTTT.

This clone showed up just a few times. The chain couples TRBV6-5 to TRBJ2-3, with 8 bases matching TRBD1. Per the germline V gene, CDR1 is MNHEY and CDR2 is SVGAGI. The CDR3 totals 14 residues. The J segment lost 5 bases and the V segment lost 4 bases, leaving 5 bases of the junction unmatched. CDR3 in DNA: TGTGCCAGCAGTTTGCAGGGGGCGATAGATACGCAGTATTTT. Translated, it gives CASSLQGAIDTQYF.